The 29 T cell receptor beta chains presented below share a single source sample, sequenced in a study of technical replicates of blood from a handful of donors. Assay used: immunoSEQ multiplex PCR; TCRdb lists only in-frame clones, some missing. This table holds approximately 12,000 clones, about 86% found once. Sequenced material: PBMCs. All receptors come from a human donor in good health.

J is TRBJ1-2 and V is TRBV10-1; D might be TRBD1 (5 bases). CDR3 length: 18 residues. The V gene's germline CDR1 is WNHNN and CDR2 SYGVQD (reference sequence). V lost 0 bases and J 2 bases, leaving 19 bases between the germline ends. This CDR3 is CASSESKAGPGENYGYTF. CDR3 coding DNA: TGCGCCAGCAGTGAGTCGAAGGCGGGGCCGGGAGAGAACTATGGCTACACCTTC.

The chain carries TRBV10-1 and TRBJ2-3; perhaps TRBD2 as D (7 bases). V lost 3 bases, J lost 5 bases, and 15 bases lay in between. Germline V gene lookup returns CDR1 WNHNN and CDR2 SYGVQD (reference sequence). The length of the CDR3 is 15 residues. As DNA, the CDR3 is TGCGCCAGCAGTGACGGGGGGCTTGAGAAAGATACGCAGTATTTT. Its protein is CASSDGGLEKDTQYF.

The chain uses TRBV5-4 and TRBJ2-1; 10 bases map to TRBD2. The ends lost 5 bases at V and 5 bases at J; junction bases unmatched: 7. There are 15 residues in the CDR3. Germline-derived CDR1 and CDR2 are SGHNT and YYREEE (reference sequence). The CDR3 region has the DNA TGTGCCAGCAGTATGTCTAGCGGGAGTCACAATGAGCAGTTCTTC. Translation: CASSMSSGSHNEQFF. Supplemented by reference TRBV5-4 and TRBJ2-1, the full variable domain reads ETGVTQSPTHLIKTRGQQVTLRCSSQSGHNTVSWYQQALGQGPQFIFQYYREEENGRGNFPPRFSGLQFPNYSSELNVNALELDDSALYLCASSMSSGSHNEQFFGPGTRLTVL.

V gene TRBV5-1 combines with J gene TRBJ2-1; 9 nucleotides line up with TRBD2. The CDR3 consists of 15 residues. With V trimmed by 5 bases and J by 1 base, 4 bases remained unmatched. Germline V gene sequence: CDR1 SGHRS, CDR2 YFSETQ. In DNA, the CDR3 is TGCGCCAGCAGACTTAGCGGGAGTTCCTACAATGAGCAGTTCTTC. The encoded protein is CASRLSGSSYNEQFF.

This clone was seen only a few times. The CDR3 is CASSYAGGSSYGYTF. The CDR3 nucleotides read TGTGCCAGCAGTTACGCAGGGGGCTCTAGCTATGGCTACACCTTC. V is TRBV6-6 and J is TRBJ1-2, with TRBD1 matching 8 bases. V was clipped by 2 bases and J by 4 bases; unmatched bases: 6. The CDR3 is 15 amino acids. Germline values: CDR1 MNHNY, CDR2 SVGAGI (reference sequence).

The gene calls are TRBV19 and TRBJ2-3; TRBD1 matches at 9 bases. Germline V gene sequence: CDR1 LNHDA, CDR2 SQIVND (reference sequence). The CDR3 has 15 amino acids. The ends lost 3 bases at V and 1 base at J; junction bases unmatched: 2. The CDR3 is CASSIRDRGTDTQYF. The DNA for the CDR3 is TGTGCCAGTAGTATCCGGGACAGGGGCACAGATACGCAGTATTTT.

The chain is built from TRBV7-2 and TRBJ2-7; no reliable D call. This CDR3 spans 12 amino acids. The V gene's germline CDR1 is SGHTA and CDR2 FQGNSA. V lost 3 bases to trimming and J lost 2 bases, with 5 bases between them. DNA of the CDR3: TGTGCCAGCAGCTTCAGTGCCTACGAGCAGTACTTC. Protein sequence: CASSFSAYEQYF.

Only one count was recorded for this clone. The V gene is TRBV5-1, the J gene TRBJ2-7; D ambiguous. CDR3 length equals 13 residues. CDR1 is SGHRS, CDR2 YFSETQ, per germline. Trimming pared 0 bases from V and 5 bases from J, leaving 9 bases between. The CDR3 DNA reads TGCGCCAGCAGCTTGGGAGGAGTAAACGAGCAGTACTTC. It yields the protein CASSLGGVNEQYF.

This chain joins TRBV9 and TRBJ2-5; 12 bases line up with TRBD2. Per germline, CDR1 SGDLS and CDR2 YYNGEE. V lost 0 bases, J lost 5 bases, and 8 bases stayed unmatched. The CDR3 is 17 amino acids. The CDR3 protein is CASSVGLAGGSGETQYF. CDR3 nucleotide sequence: TGTGCCAGCAGCGTAGGTCTAGCGGGAGGGTCGGGGGAGACCCAGTACTTC.

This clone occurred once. This CDR3 reads CASSPGLGGDTQYF. The CDR3 coding sequence is TGTGCCAGCTCACCGGGACTTGGAGGGGATACGCAGTATTTT. The chain is built from TRBV18 and TRBJ2-3, with a weak D call TRBD2 (6 bases). In germline, CDR1 is KGHSH, CDR2 LQKENI. The CDR3 length is 14 residues. The V gene lost 3 bases and the J gene lost 6 bases, with 13 bases spanning the gap.

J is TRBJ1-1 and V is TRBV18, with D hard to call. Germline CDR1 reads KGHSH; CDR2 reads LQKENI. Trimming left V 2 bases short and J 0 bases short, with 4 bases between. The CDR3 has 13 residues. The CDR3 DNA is TGTGCCAGCTCACCAATAATGAACACTGAAGCTTTCTTT. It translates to CASSPIMNTEAFF.

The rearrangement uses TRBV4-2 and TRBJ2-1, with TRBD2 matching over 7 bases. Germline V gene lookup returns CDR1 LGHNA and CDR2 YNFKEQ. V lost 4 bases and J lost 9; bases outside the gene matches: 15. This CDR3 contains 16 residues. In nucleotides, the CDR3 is TGTGCCAGCAGCCCCTATCTCGAGCGGGGATCCAGTGAGCAGTTCTTC. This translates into CASSPYLERGSSEQFF.

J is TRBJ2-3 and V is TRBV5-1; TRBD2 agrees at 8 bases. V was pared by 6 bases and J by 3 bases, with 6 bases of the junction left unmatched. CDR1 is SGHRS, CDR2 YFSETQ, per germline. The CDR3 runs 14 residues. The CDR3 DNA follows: TGCGCCAGCACCCAGACTAGCGCAACAGATACGCAGTATTTT. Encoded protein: CASTQTSATDTQYF.

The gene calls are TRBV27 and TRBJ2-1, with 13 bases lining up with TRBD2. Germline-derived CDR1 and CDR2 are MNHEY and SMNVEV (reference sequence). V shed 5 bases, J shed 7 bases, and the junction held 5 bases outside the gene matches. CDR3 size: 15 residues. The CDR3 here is CASSTTSGRANEQFF. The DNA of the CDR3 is TGTGCCAGCAGTACCACTAGCGGGAGGGCAAATGAGCAGTTCTTC.

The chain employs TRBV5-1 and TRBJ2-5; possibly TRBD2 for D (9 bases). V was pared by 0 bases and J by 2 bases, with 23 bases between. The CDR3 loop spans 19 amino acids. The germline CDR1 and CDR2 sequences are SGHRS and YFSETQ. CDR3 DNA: TGCGCCAGCAGCTTGGAAGGGACAGGAGGCCTAGCGGGGCAAGAGACCCAGTACTTC. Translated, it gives CASSLEGTGGLAGQETQYF.

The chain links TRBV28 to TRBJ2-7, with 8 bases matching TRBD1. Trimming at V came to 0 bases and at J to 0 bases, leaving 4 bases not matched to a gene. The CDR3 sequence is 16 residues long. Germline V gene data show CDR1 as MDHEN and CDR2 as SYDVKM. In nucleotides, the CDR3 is TGTGCCAGCAGTTTATGGGGGGGACAGGACTCCTACGAGCAGTACTTC. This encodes CASSLWGGQDSYEQYF.

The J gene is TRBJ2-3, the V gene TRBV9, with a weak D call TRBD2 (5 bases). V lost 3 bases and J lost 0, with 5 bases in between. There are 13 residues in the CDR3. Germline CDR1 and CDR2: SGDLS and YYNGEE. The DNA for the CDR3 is TGTGCCAGCAGCGGGACTAGCACAGATACGCAGTATTTT. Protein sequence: CASSGTSTDTQYF.

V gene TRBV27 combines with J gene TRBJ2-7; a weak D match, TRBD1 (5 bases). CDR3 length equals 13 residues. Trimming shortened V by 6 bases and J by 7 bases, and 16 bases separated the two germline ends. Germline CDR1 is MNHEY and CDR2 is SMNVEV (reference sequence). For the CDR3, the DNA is TGTGCCAGCAGCCCAACAGCAGCAGGGGAGCAGTACTTC. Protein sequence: CASSPTAAGEQYF.

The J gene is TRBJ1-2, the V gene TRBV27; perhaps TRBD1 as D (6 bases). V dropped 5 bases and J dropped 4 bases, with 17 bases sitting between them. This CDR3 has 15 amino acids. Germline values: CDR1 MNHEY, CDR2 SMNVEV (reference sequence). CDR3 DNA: TGTGCCAGCAGTGGCGGGGGCGCAGTGGGCTATGGCTACACCTTC. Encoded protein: CASSGGGAVGYGYTF.

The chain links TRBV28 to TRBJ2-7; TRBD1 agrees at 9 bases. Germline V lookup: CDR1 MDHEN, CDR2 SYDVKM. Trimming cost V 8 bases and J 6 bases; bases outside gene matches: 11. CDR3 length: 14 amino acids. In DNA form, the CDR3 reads TGTGCCAGCGGGGGTTTTGGGACAGGGCTCGAGCAGTACTTC. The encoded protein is CASGGFGTGLEQYF. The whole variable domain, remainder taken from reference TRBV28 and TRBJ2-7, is DVKVTQSSRYLVKRTGEKVFLECVQDMDHENMFWYRQDPGLGLRLIYFSYDVKMKEKGDIPEGYSVSREKKERFSLILESASTNQTSMYLCASGGFGTGLEQYFGPGTRLTVT.

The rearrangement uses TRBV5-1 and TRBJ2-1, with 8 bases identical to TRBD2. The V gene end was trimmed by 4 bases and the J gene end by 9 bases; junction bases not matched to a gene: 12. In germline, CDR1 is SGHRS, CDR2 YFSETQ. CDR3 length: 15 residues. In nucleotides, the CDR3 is TGCGCCAGCAGCGAATCACCAGCGGGAGTATCTGAGCAGTTCTTC. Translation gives CASSESPAGVSEQFF.

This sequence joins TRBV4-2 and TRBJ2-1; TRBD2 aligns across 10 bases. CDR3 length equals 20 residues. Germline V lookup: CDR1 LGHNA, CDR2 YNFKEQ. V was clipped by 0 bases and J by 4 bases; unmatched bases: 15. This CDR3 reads CASSQETLQREGEGYNEQFF. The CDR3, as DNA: TGTGCCAGCAGCCAAGAAACACTCCAGCGGGAGGGGGAAGGGTACAATGAGCAGTTCTTC.

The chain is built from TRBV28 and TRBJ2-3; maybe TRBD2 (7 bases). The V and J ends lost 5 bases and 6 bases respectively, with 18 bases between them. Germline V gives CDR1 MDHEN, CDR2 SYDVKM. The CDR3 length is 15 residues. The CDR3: CASSGGGGPGDTQYF. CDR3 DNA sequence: TGTGCCAGCAGTGGTGGGGGGGGCCCAGGGGATACGCAGTATTTT.

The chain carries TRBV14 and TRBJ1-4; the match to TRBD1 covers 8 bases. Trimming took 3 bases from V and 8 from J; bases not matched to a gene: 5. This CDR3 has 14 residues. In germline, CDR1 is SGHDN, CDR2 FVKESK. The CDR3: CASSQRTGQEKLFF. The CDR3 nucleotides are TGTGCCAGCAGCCAGAGGACAGGGCAAGAAAAACTGTTTTTT.

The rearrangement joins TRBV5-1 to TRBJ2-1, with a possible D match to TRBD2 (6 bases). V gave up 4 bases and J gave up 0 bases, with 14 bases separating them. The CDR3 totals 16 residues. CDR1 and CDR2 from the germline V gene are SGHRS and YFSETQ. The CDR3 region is CASSLNPSVSYNEQFF. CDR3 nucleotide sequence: TGCGCCAGCAGCCTAAACCCTAGCGTCTCCTACAATGAGCAGTTCTTC.

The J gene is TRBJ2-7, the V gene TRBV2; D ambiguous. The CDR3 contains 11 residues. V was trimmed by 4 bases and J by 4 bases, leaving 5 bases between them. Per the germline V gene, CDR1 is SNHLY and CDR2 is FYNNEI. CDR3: CASSVEYEQYF. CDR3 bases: TGTGCCAGCAGTGTAGAATACGAGCAGTACTTC.

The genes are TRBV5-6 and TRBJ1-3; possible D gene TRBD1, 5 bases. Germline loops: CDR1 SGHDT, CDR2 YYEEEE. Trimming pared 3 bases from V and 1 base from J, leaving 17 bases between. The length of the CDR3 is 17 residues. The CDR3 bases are TGTGCCAGCAGCTGGGGGGTTCCCAAATCTTCTGGAAACACCATATATTTT. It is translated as CASSWGVPKSSGNTIYF.

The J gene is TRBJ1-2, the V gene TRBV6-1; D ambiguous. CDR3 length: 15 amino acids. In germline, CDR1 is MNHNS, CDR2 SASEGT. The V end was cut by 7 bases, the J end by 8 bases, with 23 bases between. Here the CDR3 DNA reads TGTGCCAGCACCCCCAACATACGACATTTGGGCGGCTACACCTTC. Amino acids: CASTPNIRHLGGYTF.

CDR3 amino acids: CASSQDLTSGSGRGDTQYF. DNA of the CDR3: TGCGCCAGCAGCCAAGATCTGACTAGCGGGAGTGGACGGGGAGATACGCAGTATTTT. The J gene is TRBJ2-3, the V gene TRBV4-1, with TRBD2 matching over 12 bases. The CDR3 is 19 residues long. Trimming removed 0 bases from V and 5 bases from J; junction bases left unmatched: 12. CDR1 MGHRA and CDR2 YSYEKL come from the germline V gene.